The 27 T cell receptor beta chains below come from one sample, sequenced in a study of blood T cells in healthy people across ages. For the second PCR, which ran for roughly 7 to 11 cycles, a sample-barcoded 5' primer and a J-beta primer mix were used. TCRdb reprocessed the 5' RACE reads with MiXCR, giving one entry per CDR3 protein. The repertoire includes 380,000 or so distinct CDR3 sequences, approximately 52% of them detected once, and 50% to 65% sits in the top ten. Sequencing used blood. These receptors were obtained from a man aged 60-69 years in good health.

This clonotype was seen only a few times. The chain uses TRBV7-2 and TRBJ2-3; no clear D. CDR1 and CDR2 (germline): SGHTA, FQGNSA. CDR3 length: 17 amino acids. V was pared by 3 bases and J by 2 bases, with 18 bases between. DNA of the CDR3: TGTGCCAGCAGCTTCGACCGGGCCTCCCGAAACACAGATACGCAGTATTTT. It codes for CASSFDRASRNTDTQYF.

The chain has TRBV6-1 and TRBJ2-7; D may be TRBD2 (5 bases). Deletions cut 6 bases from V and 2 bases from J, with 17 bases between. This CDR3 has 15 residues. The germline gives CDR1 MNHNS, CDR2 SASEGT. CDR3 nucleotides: TGTGCCAGCAGCCCGGCCCCTGGGAGTGCCTACGAGCAGTACTTC. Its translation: CASSPAPGSAYEQYF.

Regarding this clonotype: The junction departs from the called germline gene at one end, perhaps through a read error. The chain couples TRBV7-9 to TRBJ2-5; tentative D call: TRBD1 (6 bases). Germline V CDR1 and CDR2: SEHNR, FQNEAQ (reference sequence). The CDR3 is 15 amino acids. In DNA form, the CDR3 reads TGTGTCAGCTCACAGTTACAGGGATTGAAAGAGACCCAGTACTTC. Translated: CVSSQLQGLKETQYF.

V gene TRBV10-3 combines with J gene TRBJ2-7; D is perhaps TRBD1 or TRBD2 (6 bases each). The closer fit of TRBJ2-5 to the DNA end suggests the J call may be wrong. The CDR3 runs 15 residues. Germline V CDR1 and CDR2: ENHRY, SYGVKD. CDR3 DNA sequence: TGTGCCACCCAGGGTTTCGGGGGCGAGGGAGAGACCCAGTACTTC. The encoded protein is CATQGFGGEGETQYF.

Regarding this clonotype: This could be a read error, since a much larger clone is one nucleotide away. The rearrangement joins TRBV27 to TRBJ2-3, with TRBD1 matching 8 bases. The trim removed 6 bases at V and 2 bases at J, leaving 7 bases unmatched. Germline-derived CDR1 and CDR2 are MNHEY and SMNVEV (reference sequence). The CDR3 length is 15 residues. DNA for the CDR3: TGTGCCAGCAGCTGGACAGGGCGAGACACAGATACGCAGTATTTT. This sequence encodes CASSWTGRDTDTQYF.

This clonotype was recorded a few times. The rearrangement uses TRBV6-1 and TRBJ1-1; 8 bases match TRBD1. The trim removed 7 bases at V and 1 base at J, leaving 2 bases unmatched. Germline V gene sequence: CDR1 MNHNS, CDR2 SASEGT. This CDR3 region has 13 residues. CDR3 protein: CASTDRENTEAFF. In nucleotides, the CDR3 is TGTGCCAGCACGGACAGGGAGAACACTGAAGCTTTCTTT.

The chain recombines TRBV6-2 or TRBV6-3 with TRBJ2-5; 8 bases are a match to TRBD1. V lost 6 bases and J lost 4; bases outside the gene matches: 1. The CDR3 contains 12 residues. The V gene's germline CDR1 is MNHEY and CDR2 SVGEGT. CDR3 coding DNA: TGTGCCAGCAGAACAGGGGGAGAGACCCAGTACTTC. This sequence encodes CASRTGGETQYF.

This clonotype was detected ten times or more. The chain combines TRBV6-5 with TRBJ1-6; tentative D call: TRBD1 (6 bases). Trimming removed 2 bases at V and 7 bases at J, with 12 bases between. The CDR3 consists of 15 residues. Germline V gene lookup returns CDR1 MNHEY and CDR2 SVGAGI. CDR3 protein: CASSYGDTVNSPLHF. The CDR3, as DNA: TGTGCCAGCAGTTACGGGGACACCGTGAATTCACCCCTCCACTTT.

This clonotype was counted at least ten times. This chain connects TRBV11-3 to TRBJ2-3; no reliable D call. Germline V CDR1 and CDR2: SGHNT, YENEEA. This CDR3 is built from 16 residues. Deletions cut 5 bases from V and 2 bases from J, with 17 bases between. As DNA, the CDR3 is TGTGCCAGCAGCCCCCCAGTCGGACCCAACACAGATACGCAGTATTTT. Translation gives CASSPPVGPNTDTQYF.

The CDR3 bases are TGCGCCAGCAGCCAGGCTCGACAGGGGGGGACCGATACGCAGTATTTT. It yields the protein CASSQARQGGTDTQYF. The chain has TRBV4-3 and TRBJ2-3; 9 nucleotides agree with TRBD1. V trimming: 3 bases; J trimming: 6 bases; junction bases outside the gene matches: 10. CDR3 length: 16 amino acids. Germline assignment: CDR1 LGHNA and CDR2 YSLEER.

The chain's CDR3 is CSVRGSIGEQFF. For the CDR3, the DNA is TGCAGCGTTCGTGGGAGTATTGGTGAGCAGTTCTTC. The chain carries TRBV29-1 and TRBJ2-1; D possibly corresponds to TRBD2 (5 bases). The CDR3 extends over 12 amino acids. The ends were cut back, 5 bases at V and 9 bases at J, with 14 bases in the middle. The germline V gene has CDR1 SQVTM and CDR2 ANQGSEA.

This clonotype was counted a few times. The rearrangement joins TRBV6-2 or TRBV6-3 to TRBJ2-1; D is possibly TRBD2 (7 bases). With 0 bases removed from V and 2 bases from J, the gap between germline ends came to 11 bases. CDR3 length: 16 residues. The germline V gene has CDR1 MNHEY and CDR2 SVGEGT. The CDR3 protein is CASSYSRGATYNEQFF. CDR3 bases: TGTGCCAGCAGTTACTCTCGGGGGGCCACCTACAATGAGCAGTTCTTC.

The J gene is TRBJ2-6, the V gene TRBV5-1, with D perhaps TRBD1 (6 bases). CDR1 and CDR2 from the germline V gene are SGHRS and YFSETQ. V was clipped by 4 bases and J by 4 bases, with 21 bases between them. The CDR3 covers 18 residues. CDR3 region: CASSVAGTPNLGANVLTF. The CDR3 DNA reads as TGCGCCAGCAGCGTAGCCGGGACACCCAACCTCGGGGCCAACGTCCTGACTTTC. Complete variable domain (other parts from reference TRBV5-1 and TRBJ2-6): KAGVTQTPRYLIKTRGQQVTLSCSPISGHRSVSWYQQTPGQGLQFLFEYFSETQRNKGNFPGRFSGRQFSNSRSEMNVSTLELGDSALYLCASSVAGTPNLGANVLTFGAGSRLTVL.

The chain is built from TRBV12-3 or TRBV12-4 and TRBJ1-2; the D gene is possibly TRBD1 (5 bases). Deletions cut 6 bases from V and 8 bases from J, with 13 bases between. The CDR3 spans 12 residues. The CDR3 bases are TGTGCCAGCAGGCCGGACCAGGGAGGCTACACCTTC. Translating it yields CASRPDQGGYTF.

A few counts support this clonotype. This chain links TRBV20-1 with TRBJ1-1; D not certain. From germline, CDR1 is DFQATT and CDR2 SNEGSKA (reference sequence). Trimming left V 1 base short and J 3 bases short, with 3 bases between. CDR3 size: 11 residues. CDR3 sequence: CSARGHTEAFF. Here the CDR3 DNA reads TGCAGTGCTAGAGGCCACACTGAAGCTTTCTTT.

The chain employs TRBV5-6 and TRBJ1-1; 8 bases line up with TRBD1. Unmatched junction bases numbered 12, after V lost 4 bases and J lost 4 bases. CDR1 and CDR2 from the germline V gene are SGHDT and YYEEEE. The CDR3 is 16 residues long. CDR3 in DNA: TGTGCCAGCAGCCAACGCTCACAGGGGGTGAGCACTGAAGCTTTCTTT. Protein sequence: CASSQRSQGVSTEAFF.

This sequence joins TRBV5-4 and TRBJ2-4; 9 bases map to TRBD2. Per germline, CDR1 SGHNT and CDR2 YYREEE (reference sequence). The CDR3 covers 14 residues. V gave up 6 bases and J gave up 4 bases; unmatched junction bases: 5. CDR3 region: CASKDLAGKNIQYF. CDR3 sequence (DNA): TGTGCCAGCAAAGATCTAGCGGGGAAAAACATTCAGTACTTC. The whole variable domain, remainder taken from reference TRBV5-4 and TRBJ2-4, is ETGVTQSPTHLIKTRGQQVTLRCSSQSGHNTVSWYQQALGQGPQFIFQYYREEENGRGNFPPRFSGLQFPNYSSELNVNALELDDSALYLCASKDLAGKNIQYFGAGTRLSVL.

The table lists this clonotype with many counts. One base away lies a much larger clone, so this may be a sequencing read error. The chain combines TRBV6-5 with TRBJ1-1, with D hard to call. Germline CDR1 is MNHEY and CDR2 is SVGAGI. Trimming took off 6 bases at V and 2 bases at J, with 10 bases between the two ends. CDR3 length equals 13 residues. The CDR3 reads CASSRHRNTEAFF. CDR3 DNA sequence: TGTGCCAGCAGCCGCCATCGAAACACTGAAGCTTTCTTT.

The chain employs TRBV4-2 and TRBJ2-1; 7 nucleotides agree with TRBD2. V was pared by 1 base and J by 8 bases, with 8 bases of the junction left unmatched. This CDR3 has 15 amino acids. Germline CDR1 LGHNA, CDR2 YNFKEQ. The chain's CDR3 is CASSQGGGENYEQFF. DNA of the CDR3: TGTGCCAGCAGCCAAGGGGGGGGGGAGAACTATGAGCAGTTCTTC.

The CDR3, as DNA: TGCGCCAGCAGGCTAGCGAATAGAGGAGATACGCAGTATTTT. Protein sequence: CASRLANRGDTQYF. This sequence joins TRBV5-1 and TRBJ2-3; D is possibly TRBD2 (6 bases). V lost 5 bases and J lost 5, with 15 bases in between. There are 14 residues in the CDR3. Germline V gene sequence: CDR1 SGHRS, CDR2 YFSETQ.

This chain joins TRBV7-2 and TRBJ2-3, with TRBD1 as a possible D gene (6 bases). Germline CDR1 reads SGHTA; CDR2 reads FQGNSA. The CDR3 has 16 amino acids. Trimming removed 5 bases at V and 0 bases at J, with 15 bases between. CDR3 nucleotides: TGTGCCAGCAGCACCGACCTTAGGGGGAGCACAGATACGCAGTATTTT. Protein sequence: CASSTDLRGSTDTQYF.

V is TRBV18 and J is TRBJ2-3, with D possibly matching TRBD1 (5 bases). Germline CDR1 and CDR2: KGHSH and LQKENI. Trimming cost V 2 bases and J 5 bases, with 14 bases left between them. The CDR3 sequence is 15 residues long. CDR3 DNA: TGTGCCAGCTCACCAGGCCAGGGAATAGGAGATACGCAGTATTTT. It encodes CASSPGQGIGDTQYF.

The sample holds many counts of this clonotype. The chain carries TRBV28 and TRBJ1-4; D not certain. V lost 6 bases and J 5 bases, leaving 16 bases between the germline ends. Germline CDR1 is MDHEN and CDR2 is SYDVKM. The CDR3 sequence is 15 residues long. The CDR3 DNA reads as TGTGCCAGCAGGCCGACTACCCAACTGAATGAAAAACTGTTTTTT. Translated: CASRPTTQLNEKLFF.

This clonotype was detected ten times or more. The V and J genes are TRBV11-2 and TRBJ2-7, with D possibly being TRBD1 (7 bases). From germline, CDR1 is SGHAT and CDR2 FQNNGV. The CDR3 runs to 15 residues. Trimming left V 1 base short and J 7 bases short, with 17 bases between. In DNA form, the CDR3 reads TGTGCCAGCAGCTTAGGCGTCCGACAGGGAGGTGAGCAGTACTTC. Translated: CASSLGVRQGGEQYF. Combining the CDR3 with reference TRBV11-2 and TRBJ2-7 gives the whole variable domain EAGVAQSPRYKIIEKRQSVAFWCNPISGHATLYWYQQILGQGPKLLIQFQNNGVVDDSQLPKDRFSAERLKGVDSTLKIQPAKLEDSAVYLCASSLGVRQGGEQYFGPGTRLTVT.

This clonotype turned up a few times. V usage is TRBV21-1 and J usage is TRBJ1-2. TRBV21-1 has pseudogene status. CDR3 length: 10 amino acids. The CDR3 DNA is TGTGCCAGCCGCTGTCATGGCTACACCTTC. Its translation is CASRCHGYTF.

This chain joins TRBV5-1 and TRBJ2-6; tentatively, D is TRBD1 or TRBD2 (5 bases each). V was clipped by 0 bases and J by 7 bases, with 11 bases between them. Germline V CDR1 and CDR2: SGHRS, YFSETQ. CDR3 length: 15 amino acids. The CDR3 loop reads CASSLVGDEANVLTF. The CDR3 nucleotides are TGCGCCAGCAGCTTGGTTGGGGACGAAGCCAACGTCCTGACTTTC.

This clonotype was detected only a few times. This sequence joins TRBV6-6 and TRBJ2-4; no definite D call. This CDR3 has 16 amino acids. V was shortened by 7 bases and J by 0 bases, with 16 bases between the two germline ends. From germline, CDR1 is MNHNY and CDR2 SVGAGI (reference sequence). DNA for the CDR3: TGTGCCAGCACAGACTGGACCTCCCCAGCCAAAAACATTCAGTACTTC. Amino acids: CASTDWTSPAKNIQYF.